This T cell receptor beta chain was found in a study of cytomegalovirus exposure and HLA in healthy donors. Broader study findings: It was confirmed in vitro that a few of the CMV-associated chains were specific for CMV antigens.

Notes on this clone: Its target is not known.

Per germline, CDR1 SGHDN and CDR2 FVKESK. The V segment lost 4 bases and the J segment 4 bases; nucleotides outside the gene matches: 11. The CDR3 spans 16 residues. Using immunoSEQ multiplex PCR, the repertoire was profiled, and TCRdb retains in-frame clones only, with some absent. This repertoire shows 150,000 to 200,000 clones, around 92% found once; its top ten account for around a tenth. The donors were members of the approximately 120-subject validation cohort (separate from the approximately 670-subject first cohort). The gene calls are TRBV14 and TRBJ2-7; 9 nucleotides agree with TRBD2. Sequencing was carried out using PBMCs. This receptor was identified in a woman aged 18-29 years in good health and CMV-seropositive. Written as DNA, the CDR3 is TGTGCCAGCAGCCCCCGACCGGGACTAGCCAAATACGAGCAGTACTTC. This sequence encodes CASSPRPGLAKYEQYF. The full variable domain, completed using reference TRBV14 and TRBJ2-7, is EAGVTQFPSHSVIEKGQTVTLRCDPISGHDNLYWYRRVMGKEIKFLLHFVKESKQDESGMPNNRFLAERTGGTYSTLKVQPAELEDSGVYFCASSPRPGLAKYEQYFGPGTRLTVT.